The clone carrying this T cell receptor (beta chain) was observed at least ten times. Its antigen remains unidentified. The data were taken from a study of CD8 T cells in ankylosing spondylitis. The CDR3 consists of 15 residues. J lost 3 bases, V lost 7 bases, and 7 bases had no gene match. Germline lookup yields CDR1 MNHEY and CDR2 SMNVEV (reference sequence). With molecular barcodes, quantitative 5'-RACE was used to make the TCR beta libraries. One entry per CDR3 protein results from TCRdb running MiXCR on the 5' RACE reads. Among about 320,000 distinct CDR3 sequences listed, approximately 10% were seen once. Study observations and caveats: Disease-associated clones were CD8+ and fairly uncommon in peripheral blood. It appeared that ankylosing spondylitis blood was characterized by a TCR beta motif of roughly 8 highly homologous variants.

This receptor was identified in a female donor with ankylosing spondylitis or in good health (not recorded which). The chain joins TRBV27 to TRBJ2-3; 10 bases agree with TRBD1. Sequenced input: blood, either unsorted or a sorted T cell fraction (not recorded which). The CDR3 region has the DNA TGTGCCAGCACCCCCGGGACAGGGGCTACAGATACGCAGTATTTT. Translation gives CASTPGTGATDTQYF.